This T cell receptor (beta chain) was observed in a study of blood T cell repertoires in COVID-19. Looking at the study overall: The samples span acute and convalescent COVID-19 from the United States, Italy and Spain. From T cells, B-cell-depleted T cells, or PBMCs came the material, which was cDNA or gDNA.

Original processing methods: Nucleated cell counts were estimated from reference gene primer amplification. Sequenced by immunoSEQ multiplex PCR; TCRdb stores in-frame clones only, minus some. V, J and clone size were drawn from that table, and D and trimming were deduced from the DNA. Of 90,000 to 140,000 clones listed, roughly four fifths are singletons. Germline trimming cut 5 bases from V and 1 base from J; bases unmatched to any gene: 12. CDR1 MDHEN and CDR2 SYDVKM come from the germline V gene. The CDR3 runs 18 residues. The sequenced material came from peripheral blood. The receptor was derived from a woman aged 65 to 85 with acute or convalescent COVID-19. The J gene is TRBJ2-3, the V gene TRBV28; TRBD1 aligns across 10 bases. The CDR3, as DNA: TGTGCCAGCAGTCGTCCCGGGACAGGGGTTGGTGGCACAGATACGCAGTATTTT. Translating gives CASSRPGTGVGGTDTQYF.